The 29 T cell receptor beta chains reported below all come from one sample, sequenced in a study of blood T cell repertoires in COVID-19. Assay used: immunoSEQ multiplex PCR; TCRdb lists only in-frame clones, some missing. The sample carries fewer than 250,000 clones, roughly 90% recorded once. Source material: peripheral blood. The receptors shown here come from a man aged 70-80 years with acute or convalescent COVID-19.

This chain connects TRBV4-1 to TRBJ2-1; 7 bases match TRBD1. CDR3 length: 17 amino acids. The J segment lost 0 bases and the V segment lost 0 bases, leaving 5 bases of the junction unmatched. CDR1 and CDR2 (germline): MGHRA, YSYEKL. The CDR3 here is CASSQDKGASSYNEQFF. The DNA of the CDR3 is TGCGCCAGCAGCCAAGATAAGGGGGCGAGCTCCTACAATGAGCAGTTCTTC.

This clone was detected only once. The rearrangement links TRBV5-8 to TRBJ1-2; the D is unclear. V lost 0 bases to trimming and J lost 4 bases, with 13 bases between them. This CDR3 is 15 amino acids long. The germline V gene encodes CDR1 SGHTS and CDR2 YDEGEE. CDR3 in DNA: TGTGCCAGCAGCTTGGTCGCGGCAGTGCCCTATGGCTACACCTTC. Translating it yields CASSLVAAVPYGYTF. Full variable domain (missing parts from reference TRBV5-8 and TRBJ1-2): EAGVTQSPTHLIKTRGQQATLRCSPISGHTSVYWYQQALGLGLQFLLWYDEGEERNRGNFPPRFSGRQFPNYSSELNVNALELEDSALYLCASSLVAAVPYGYTFGSGTRLTVV.

The rearrangement links TRBV10-3 to TRBJ2-5, with TRBD1 as a possible D gene (5 bases). The CDR3 runs to 12 residues. V dropped 4 bases and J dropped 5 bases, with 8 bases sitting between them. CDR1 is ENHRY, CDR2 SYGVKD, per germline. CDR3 nucleotides: TGTGCCATCAGTGTAGGGGTGGAGACCCAGTACTTC. Its protein product is CAISVGVETQYF.

In its sample, this clone was seen a few times. The chain carries TRBV5-4 and TRBJ2-1; 9 nucleotides agree with TRBD2. This CDR3 contains 13 residues. Germline CDR1 reads SGHNT; CDR2 reads YYREEE (reference sequence). The junction had 5 bases not matched to a gene; V was cut back by 7 bases and J by 6 bases. The CDR3 DNA sequence: TGTGCCAGCGGAATAGCGGGAGTCAATGAGCAGTTCTTC. Translation gives CASGIAGVNEQFF. Based on the CDR3 plus reference TRBV5-4 and TRBJ2-1, the full variable domain is ETGVTQSPTHLIKTRGQQVTLRCSSQSGHNTVSWYQQALGQGPQFIFQYYREEENGRGNFPPRFSGLQFPNYSSELNVNALELDDSALYLCASGIAGVNEQFFGPGTRLTVL.

The V call is TRBV28, the J call TRBJ1-5; D possibly corresponds to TRBD1 (5 bases). CDR3 length: 13 residues. Germline assignment: CDR1 MDHEN and CDR2 SYDVKM. Deletions cut 5 bases from V and 6 bases from J, with 11 bases between. Written as DNA, the CDR3 is TGTGCCAGCAGTGGTTCTAGGGGTCAGCCCCAGCATTTT. Protein: CASSGSRGQPQHF.

This chain connects TRBV11-2 to TRBJ1-2; D gene uncertain. CDR3 size: 15 residues. Trimming took off 1 base at V and 7 bases at J, with 16 bases between the two ends. Germline CDR1 reads SGHAT; CDR2 reads FQNNGV. The CDR3 DNA is TGTGCCAGCAGCTTAGGCCGTATCGCTGCGGGTGGCTACACCTTC. Protein product: CASSLGRIAAGGYTF.

V is TRBV5-1 and J is TRBJ2-2; D perhaps matches TRBD1 (5 bases). Between the trimmed V and J ends, which lost 3 bases and 6 bases, there was a span of 12 bases. Germline CDR1 is SGHRS and CDR2 is YFSETQ. The CDR3 spans 14 residues. As DNA, the CDR3 is TGCGCCAGCAGCTCGCCGCAGGGTGCCGGGGAGCTGTTTTTT. Its protein product is CASSSPQGAGELFF.

This clone was detected once. The chain recombines TRBV5-1 with TRBJ1-1, with 11 bases that match TRBD1. Losses at the gene ends were 4 bases for V and 1 base for J; bases not matched to a gene: 6. This CDR3 has 16 residues. The V gene's germline CDR1 is SGHRS and CDR2 YFSETQ. CDR3 loop: CASSIGQGAWNTEAFF. The CDR3 nucleotides read TGCGCCAGCAGCATCGGACAGGGGGCATGGAACACTGAAGCTTTCTTT.

This chain joins TRBV27 and TRBJ1-2; 10 bases fit TRBD1. The germline CDR1 and CDR2 sequences are MNHEY and SMNVEV (reference sequence). The CDR3 is 13 residues long. V lost 5 bases and J lost 8; bases outside the gene matches: 5. CDR3 sequence reads: CASSPDRGRGYTF. The DNA for the CDR3 is TGTGCCAGCAGTCCAGACAGGGGGCGAGGCTACACCTTC.

The chain uses TRBV4-3 and TRBJ2-1; D is possibly TRBD1 (6 bases). Trimming stripped 1 base from V and 8 bases from J, with 12 bases between. This CDR3 is 14 amino acids long. Per germline, CDR1 LGHNA and CDR2 YSLEER. CDR3 in amino acids: CASSQAGASHEQFF. The CDR3 region has the DNA TGCGCCAGCAGCCAAGCAGGGGCTAGCCATGAGCAGTTCTTC.

The chain links TRBV14 to TRBJ1-1; 10 bases agree with TRBD1. V was pared by 4 bases and J by 10 bases, with 12 bases of the junction left unmatched. This CDR3 is built from 15 residues. Per the germline V gene, CDR1 is SGHDN and CDR2 is FVKESK. CDR3 sequence: CASSPGQGSVGRAFF. CDR3 DNA: TGTGCCAGCAGCCCGGGACAGGGGTCGGTTGGTAGAGCTTTCTTT. Full variable domain (rest looked up from reference TRBV14 and TRBJ1-1): EAGVTQFPSHSVIEKGQTVTLRCDPISGHDNLYWYRRVMGKEIKFLLHFVKESKQDESGMPNNRFLAERTGGTYSTLKVQPAELEDSGVYFCASSPGQGSVGRAFFGQGTRLTVV.

The V gene is TRBV19, the J gene TRBJ1-5; 7 bases agree with TRBD1. J was trimmed by 9 bases and V by 1 base; bases with no gene match: 6. Per the germline V gene, CDR1 is LNHDA and CDR2 is SQIVND (reference sequence). CDR3 length: 14 amino acids. Here the CDR3 reads CASSIGQGNVPQHF. CDR3 DNA: TGTGCCAGTAGTATAGGACAGGGAAATGTGCCCCAGCATTTT.

This clone has just one count. This chain uses TRBV27 with TRBJ2-7, with 7 bases lining up with TRBD2. Trimming at V came to 4 bases and at J to 3 bases, leaving 3 bases not matched to a gene. Germline V gives CDR1 MNHEY, CDR2 SMNVEV (reference sequence). There are 13 residues in the CDR3. CDR3 in amino acids: CASSSRDYYEQYF. The CDR3 nucleotides are TGTGCCAGCAGTTCCCGGGACTACTACGAGCAGTACTTC.

This chain joins TRBV4-2 and TRBJ2-3; 7 nucleotides align to TRBD2. The V gene end was trimmed by 4 bases and the J gene end by 2 bases; junction bases not matched to a gene: 12. The CDR3 sequence is 17 residues long. Per germline, CDR1 LGHNA and CDR2 YNFKEQ. The CDR3, as DNA: TGTGCCAGCAGCCGACCATCTGGACTAGTTTTCACAGATACGCAGTATTTT. It yields the protein CASSRPSGLVFTDTQYF.

This clone was seen a handful of times. The chain links TRBV5-1 to TRBJ1-1; D not resolved. Germline V gene data show CDR1 as SGHRS and CDR2 as YFSETQ. V was shortened by 0 bases and J by 3 bases, with 6 bases between the two germline ends. The CDR3 length is 13 residues. Here the CDR3 reads CASSLVSDTEAFF. CDR3 DNA sequence: TGCGCCAGCAGCTTGGTATCGGACACTGAAGCTTTCTTT. Full variable domain (missing parts from reference TRBV5-1 and TRBJ1-1): KAGVTQTPRYLIKTRGQQVTLSCSPISGHRSVSWYQQTPGQGLQFLFEYFSETQRNKGNFPGRFSGRQFSNSRSEMNVSTLELGDSALYLCASSLVSDTEAFFGQGTRLTVV.

The chain employs TRBV28 and TRBJ2-7, with TRBD1 matching over 8 bases. Per germline, CDR1 MDHEN and CDR2 SYDVKM. This CDR3 contains 14 residues. The V and J ends lost 7 bases and 6 bases, in that order; junction bases with no gene match: 11. The CDR3 sequence: CASTDDRGSSEQYF. Written as DNA, the CDR3 is TGTGCCAGCACAGATGACAGGGGCTCAAGCGAGCAGTACTTC.

The chain uses TRBV28 and TRBJ1-2; D is ambiguous. Germline CDR1 and CDR2: MDHEN and SYDVKM. The CDR3 spans 10 residues. Trimming removed 10 bases from V and 6 bases from J, with 9 bases in between. DNA of the CDR3: TGTGCCACGGGAACCAATGGCTACACCTTC. Translating it yields CATGTNGYTF.

V and J are TRBV24-1 and TRBJ2-1; TRBD1 matches at 8 bases. The CDR3 is 17 amino acids. Germline V gene sequence: CDR1 KGHDR, CDR2 SFDVKD. V was pared by 0 bases and J by 4 bases, with 7 bases of the junction left unmatched. CDR3 in DNA: TGTGCCACCAGTGATTTGGGAGGACAGGGTAAATACAATGAGCAGTTCTTC. Protein: CATSDLGGQGKYNEQFF.

In regard to this clone: The junction does not match germline at one end; this may be a read error. The rearrangement links TRBV28 to TRBJ1-2; a possible D gene is TRBD1 (5 bases). The CDR3 extends over 13 amino acids. Germline CDR1 reads MDHEN; CDR2 reads SYDVKM. CDR3 DNA: TGTGCCAGCAGTTCAGGGACTAAATATGGCTACACCTTC. Translated, it gives CASSSGTKYGYTF.

This clone has only one observation. The rearrangement uses TRBV7-9 and TRBJ2-3; 15 bases agree with TRBD2. CDR3 size: 18 residues. In germline, CDR1 is SEHNR, CDR2 FQNEAQ (reference sequence). The junction had 6 bases not matched to a gene; V was cut back by 5 bases and J by 0 bases. In DNA form, the CDR3 reads TGTGCCAGCAGCAGCGGGACTAGCGGGAGGACTAGCACAGATACGCAGTATTTT. It is translated as CASSSGTSGRTSTDTQYF. The variable domain in full, completed from reference TRBV7-9 and TRBJ2-3, reads DTGVSQNPRHKITKRGQNVTFRCDPISEHNRLYWYRQTLGQGPEFLTYFQNEAQLEKSRLLSDRFSAERPKGSFSTLEIQRTEQGDSAMYLCASSSGTSGRTSTDTQYFGPGTRLTVL.

J is TRBJ2-2 and V is TRBV5-1; 9 nucleotides agree with TRBD2. The germline V gene encodes CDR1 SGHRS and CDR2 YFSETQ. The junction had 6 bases not matched to a gene; V was cut back by 0 bases and J by 6 bases. The CDR3 is 16 residues long. The DNA of the CDR3 is TGCGCCAGCAGCTTGGGGGCTAGCGGGAATCCCGGGGAGCTGTTTTTT. It specifies CASSLGASGNPGELFF. Full variable domain (remainder filled in from reference TRBV5-1 and TRBJ2-2): KAGVTQTPRYLIKTRGQQVTLSCSPISGHRSVSWYQQTPGQGLQFLFEYFSETQRNKGNFPGRFSGRQFSNSRSEMNVSTLELGDSALYLCASSLGASGNPGELFFGEGSRLTVL.

This rearrangement joins TRBV7-8 to TRBJ1-1; maybe TRBD1 (5 bases). V dropped 0 bases and J dropped 7 bases, with 9 bases sitting between them. Germline CDR1 SGHVS, CDR2 FQNEAQ. The CDR3 consists of 13 residues. CDR3 region: CASSLAWQGEAFF. The CDR3 DNA follows: TGTGCCAGCAGCTTAGCGTGGCAGGGTGAAGCTTTCTTT.

CDR3 region: CASSLGDRGRGNTIYF. CDR3 nucleotide sequence: TGCGCCAGCAGCTTGGGCGACAGGGGGCGAGGAAACACCATATATTTT. V and J are TRBV5-1 and TRBJ1-3; 10 bases align to TRBD1. V lost 0 bases and J lost 4; bases outside the gene matches: 4. The germline V gene has CDR1 SGHRS and CDR2 YFSETQ. This CDR3 region has 16 residues.

The chain links TRBV4-1 to TRBJ1-4; no reliable D call. The germline CDR1 and CDR2 sequences are MGHRA and YSYEKL. The CDR3 runs 16 residues. V was clipped by 4 bases and J by 3 bases, with 15 bases between them. CDR3 in amino acids: CASSLGAAAANEKLFF. CDR3 bases: TGCGCCAGCAGCCTAGGTGCGGCAGCAGCTAATGAAAAACTGTTTTTT.

The chain carries TRBV2 and TRBJ1-5, with D hard to call. Per the germline V gene, CDR1 is SNHLY and CDR2 is FYNNEI. This CDR3 region has 15 residues. The ends were cut back, 8 bases at V and 0 bases at J, with 14 bases in the middle. CDR3 DNA sequence: TGTGCCAGCGGCCCCATGGCTTCTAGCAATCAGCCCCAGCATTTT. Translation gives CASGPMASSNQPQHF.

The V gene is TRBV29-1, the J gene TRBJ2-2, with 7 bases matching TRBD2. Germline CDR1 is SQVTM and CDR2 is ANQGSEA. Trimming removed 4 bases from V and 5 bases from J; junction bases left unmatched: 7. This CDR3 has 14 residues. The CDR3 sequence: CSVVPGLHTGELFF. The CDR3 coding sequence is TGCAGCGTTGTGCCGGGACTACATACCGGGGAGCTGTTTTTT.

The CDR3 sequence: CASSQATSGIHIPNEQFF. The CDR3 DNA is TGCGCCAGCAGCCAAGCTACTAGCGGGATCCACATCCCCAATGAGCAGTTCTTC. The V gene is TRBV4-3, the J gene TRBJ2-1, with TRBD2 identical over 10 bases. The CDR3 is 18 residues long. Germline CDR1 reads LGHNA; CDR2 reads YSLEER. The V gene end was trimmed by 1 base and the J gene end by 6 bases; junction bases not matched to a gene: 12.

The chain couples TRBV19 to TRBJ2-7; 9 bases match TRBD1. The V and J ends lost 6 bases and 2 bases, in that order; junction bases with no gene match: 8. Germline CDR1 and CDR2: LNHDA and SQIVND (reference sequence). The CDR3 has 15 residues. Here the CDR3 reads CASRERGQGTYEQYF. The CDR3 region has the DNA TGTGCCAGTAGGGAGCGGGGACAGGGTACCTACGAGCAGTACTTC.

The V call is TRBV5-1, the J call TRBJ2-6; 8 bases are a match to TRBD1. The CDR3 covers 19 residues. Per germline, CDR1 SGHRS and CDR2 YFSETQ. J gave up 0 bases and V 1 base, and 9 bases lay outside the gene matches. This CDR3 is CASSLSWTGRGSGANVLTF. CDR3 nucleotide sequence: TGCGCCAGCAGCTTGTCCTGGACAGGGAGAGGCTCTGGGGCCAACGTCCTGACTTTC.